This T cell receptor beta chain was recovered during a study of early stage breast cancer tumors. The overall study: Eight ER+/PR+/HER2- tumors were invasive ductal; four were invasive lobular.

TCRdb's copy holds only in-frame clones and misses some; the assay was immunoSEQ multiplex PCR. The profile covers 50,000 or so clones, with approximately 80% appearing a single time and 1.4% taken by the ten largest. The CDR3 runs to 15 residues. Germline CDR1 LNHDA, CDR2 SQIVND (reference sequence). V gave up 3 bases and J gave up 8 bases, with 19 bases separating them. This chain uses TRBV19 with TRBJ2-5; tentatively, D is TRBD1 or TRBD2 (6 bases each). The source material was blood. This clonotype originated in a person between 50 and 60 years old with breast cancer. In DNA, the CDR3 is TGTGCCAGTAGTATCGACCGGGCTAGGGGGACTACCCAGTACTTC. This sequence encodes CASSIDRARGTTQYF.